This T cell receptor (beta chain) was found in a study of T cell responses to AZD1222 COVID-19 vaccine. Study background: Both about-4-week and about-12-week second-dose recipients were combined.

Study observations and caveats: The donors showed a predominance of white British ancestry and of females, with possible underestimation of clonal diversity. In the spike-specific TCR repertoire, nearly half reportedly target unmutated variant regions.

To note about this clone: Its antigen is still unknown.

This table comes from immunoSEQ multiplex PCR, and its TCRdb copy is limited to in-frame clones, with some not included. The table shows approximately 26,000 clones, with about 89% occurring only once. The CDR3 totals 15 residues. Per the germline V gene, CDR1 is SGHRS and CDR2 is YFSETQ. V lost 3 bases, J lost 7 bases, and 19 bases lay in between. The sample consisted of peripheral blood, taken on day 0 of AZD1222 vaccination. The chain has TRBV5-1 and TRBJ2-5; unclear D gene. The source is an adult in good health. DNA of the CDR3: TGCGCCAGCAGCTCACCCCAGGACGGCCCGTGGACCCAGTACTTC. Residues: CASSSPQDGPWTQYF.